This T cell receptor (beta chain) derives from a study of vaccination and CD4 T cells after COVID-19. V was pared by 1 base and J by 5 bases, with 5 bases of the junction left unmatched. There are 14 residues in the CDR3. Germline loops: CDR1 LNHNV, CDR2 YYDKDF (reference sequence). Study-level results: Relatively few convalescent patients were studied, without early post-infection timepoints.

TCRdb ran MiXCR on the PCR reads and lists one entry per CDR3 protein. The table includes roughly 14,000 distinct CDR3 sequences, 69% detected once. This clonotype is a singleton in its sample. Its target is not known. The chain couples TRBV15 to TRBJ2-7, with 7 bases lining up with TRBD1. The sample consisted of CD4+ T cells from blood, taken after SARS-CoV-2 vaccination. The source is a human donor who had recovered from COVID-19. In DNA, the CDR3 is TGTGCCACCAGCAGAGGTGAGGGGGCTAACGAGCAGTACTTC. It specifies CATSRGEGANEQYF.